Reported below is one TCR beta chain. The antigen remains undetermined. Production of TCR cDNA was by 5'RACE template switching, which also added a universal primer site and UMIs. TCRdb called the 5' RACE reads again in MiXCR, with one record for every CDR3 protein. The table lists more than 350,000 distinct CDR3 sequences, about 9.9% of them singletons, with roughly a sixth in the top ten. The data belong to a study of T cells after yellow fever vaccination. Broader study findings: Overlap between CD4 and CD8 compartments was detected for a small share of clonotypes. Abundant contaminating clonotypes from the bulk population could appear in FACS-sorted repertoires.

Germline-derived CDR1 and CDR2 are MGHRA and YSYEKL. With V trimmed by 4 bases and J by 7 bases, 6 bases remained unmatched. CDR3 length: 15 amino acids. This chain connects TRBV4-1 to TRBJ1-6; 8 nucleotides agree with TRBD1. The TCR sequence derives from a man younger than 35 who received the YFV17D yellow fever vaccine. This specimen consisted of PBMCs, obtained on the day of the first yellow fever vaccination. CDR3 residues: CASSRVTGVNSPLHF. CDR3 nucleotide sequence: TGCGCCAGCAGCCGGGTGACAGGGGTAAATTCACCCCTCCACTTT.